This T cell receptor beta chain is drawn from a study of cytomegalovirus exposure and HLA in healthy donors. Findings of the study overall: There were some public TCRs occurring in many donors, but most TCR sequences were rare.

This CDR3 comprises 15 residues. CDR1 is MNHEY, CDR2 SVGAGI, per germline. V was clipped by 6 bases and J by 4 bases; unmatched bases: 8. The PCR had 60 Vbeta and 13 Jbeta primers. Authors' analysis steps: A later analysis counted tens of millions of unique TCR beta chains, some 12 million shared. Assay used: immunoSEQ multiplex PCR; TCRdb lists only in-frame clones, some missing. V, J and clone size are those of that table, while D and trimming were read from the DNA. This table holds about 130,000 clones. To note about this clone: Its antigen is currently unknown.

This receptor was identified in a woman aged 55-69 years in good health and CMV-seronegative. The rearrangement uses TRBV6-5 and TRBJ1-5; 8 bases are shared with TRBD1. The sequencing sample was made of PBMCs. The CDR3 nucleotides are TGTGCCAGCAGAAAAGGACAGGGACGAAATCAGCCCCAGCATTTT. Its protein is CASRKGQGRNQPQHF.